This T cell receptor beta chain was sequenced in a study of cytomegalovirus exposure and HLA in healthy donors. In the study overall: Unique TCRs from HLA-typed donors, some 85 million of them, were held in an early data release. Whole-study findings and limits: Donors belonging to an Asian-associated ancestry cluster reportedly showed fewer N-insertions in productive TCRs than the roughly 670-donor mean, according to what a later analysis found.

About this clone: Its antigen remains unknown.

PCR amplification relied on 60 Vbeta primers (plus 13 Jbeta primers). Produced via immunoSEQ multiplex PCR; TCRdb's table is partial and in-frame only. The sample table sets out roughly 150,000 clones. Germline CDR1 MDHEN, CDR2 SYDVKM. This CDR3 comprises 14 residues. Trimming shortened V by 3 bases and J by 11 bases, and 17 bases separated the two germline ends. The specimen was PBMCs. This receptor was obtained from a woman aged 45-59 years in good health and CMV-seronegative. The chain employs TRBV28 and TRBJ1-5; D remains ambiguous. The CDR3 is CASSFLNHVGAQHF. The DNA of the CDR3 is TGTGCCAGCAGTTTTCTCAACCATGTCGGGGCCCAGCATTTT.